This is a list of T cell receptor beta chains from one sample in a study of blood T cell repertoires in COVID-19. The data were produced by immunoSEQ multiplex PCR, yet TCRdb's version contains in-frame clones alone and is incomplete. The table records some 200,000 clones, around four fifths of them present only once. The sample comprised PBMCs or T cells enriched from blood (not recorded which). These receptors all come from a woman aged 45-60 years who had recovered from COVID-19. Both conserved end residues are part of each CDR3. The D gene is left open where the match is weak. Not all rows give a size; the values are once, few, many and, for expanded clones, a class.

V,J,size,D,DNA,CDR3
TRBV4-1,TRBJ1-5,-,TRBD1,TGCGCCAGCAGCCAAGACCGAGGGACAGTAAGACATCAGCCCCAGCATTTT,CASSQDRGTVRHQPQHF
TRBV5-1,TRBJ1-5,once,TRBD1,TGCGCCAGCACGACAGGGGATGGTCAGCCCCAGCATTTT,CASTTGDGQPQHF
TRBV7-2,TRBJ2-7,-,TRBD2,TGTGCCAGCAGCTTGGGCAGGGACTACCACGAGCAGTACTTC,CASSLGRDYHEQYF
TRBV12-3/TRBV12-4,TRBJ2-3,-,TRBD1,TGTGCCAGCACCCAACAGGGGACAGATACGCAGTATTTT,CASTQQGTDTQYF
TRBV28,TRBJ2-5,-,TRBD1,TGTGCCAGCAGTTTAGGGTCAGGGGGCGCAGAGACCCAGTACTTC,CASSLGSGGAETQYF
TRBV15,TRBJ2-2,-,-,TGTGCCACCAGCAGAGCTAAGGGGCTCGGCACCGGGGAGCTGTTTTTT,CATSRAKGLGTGELFF
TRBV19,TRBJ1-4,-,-,TGTGCCAGTAGTTTCCGAGCAACTAATGAAAAACTGTTTTTT,CASSFRATNEKLFF
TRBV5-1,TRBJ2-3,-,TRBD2,TGCGCCAGCAGCAACCCACAGCTCGGGACTAGTGGCACAGATACGCAGTATTTT,CASSNPQLGTSGTDTQYF
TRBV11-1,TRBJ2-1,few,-,TGTGCCAGCAGCTTGCGCGGGCCGTACAATGAGCAGTTCTTC,CASSLRGPYNEQFF
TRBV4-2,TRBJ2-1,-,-,TGTGCCAGCAGATTATCCTCGAGCTCCTACAATGAGCAGTTCTTC,CASRLSSSSYNEQFF
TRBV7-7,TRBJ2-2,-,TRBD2,TGTGCCAGCAGCTCCCTTGGTAGCGGGAGCGGGTCCGGGGAGCTGTTTTTT,CASSSLGSGSGSGELFF
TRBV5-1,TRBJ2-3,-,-,TGCGCCAGCAGCTTGGTACAGAGCACAGATACGCAGTATTTT,CASSLVQSTDTQYF
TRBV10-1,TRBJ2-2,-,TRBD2,TGCGCCAGCAGTGGGGGACTAGCGGACTACACCGGGGAGCTGTTTTTT,CASSGGLADYTGELFF
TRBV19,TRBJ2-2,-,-,TGTGCCAGTAGTGGTACCGCGGCGAACACCGGGGAGCTGTTTTTT,CASSGTAANTGELFF
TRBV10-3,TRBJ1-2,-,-,TGTGCCATTAGGGGGGGAGGTACAGCTAACTATGGCTACACCTTC,CAIRGGGTANYGYTF
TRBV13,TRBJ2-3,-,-,TGTGCCAGCAGCTTACCCCGGGAGCGGACCACAGATACGCAGTATTTT,CASSLPRERTTDTQYF
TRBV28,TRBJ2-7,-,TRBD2,TGTGCCAGCAGGCCGGCTAGCGGGACCACCTACGAGCAGTACTTC,CASRPASGTTYEQYF
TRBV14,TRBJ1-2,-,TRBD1,TGTGCCAGCAGCCAAGCCGCGACAGGGCCGAGATATGGCTACACCTTC,CASSQAATGPRYGYTF
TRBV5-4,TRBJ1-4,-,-,TGTGCCAGCAGCATGAGGACAGCCCTTAATGAAAAACTGTTTTTT,CASSMRTALNEKLFF
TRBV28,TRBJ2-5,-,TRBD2,TGTGCCAGCAGTTCCGGGACTAGCGGGAGAGGGGAGACCCAGTACTTC,CASSSGTSGRGETQYF
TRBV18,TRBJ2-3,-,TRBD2,TGTGCCAGCTCACCAACTTGGACTAGCCCTTCTGTATTCCCAACAGATACGCAGTATTTT,CASSPTWTSPSVFPTDTQYF
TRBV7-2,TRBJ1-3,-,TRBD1,TGTGCCAGCAGACCCGACAGGGCACCAGGAAACACCATATATTTT,CASRPDRAPGNTIYF
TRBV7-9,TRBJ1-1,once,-,TGTGCCAGCAGGCGGCGGGAGAACACTGAAGCTTTCTTT,CASRRRENTEAFF
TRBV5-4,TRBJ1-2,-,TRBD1,TGTGCCAGCAGCTTGGCCCACGGACAGGGCGACTATGGCTACACCTTC,CASSLAHGQGDYGYTF
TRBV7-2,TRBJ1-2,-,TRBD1,TGTGCCAGCAGCCCAGACAGGGGGTCAGGGGGCTACACCTTC,CASSPDRGSGGYTF
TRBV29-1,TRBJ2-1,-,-,TGCAGCGTTGGGGGGGAGTCTAGGCTCCAGTACAATGAGCAGTTCTTC,CSVGGESRLQYNEQFF
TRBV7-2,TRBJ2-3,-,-,TGTGCCAGCAGCTCGGGACAACCGCGCACAGATACGCAGTATTTT,CASSSGQPRTDTQYF